What follows are 18 T cell receptor beta chains derived from one specimen sequenced in a study of cytomegalovirus exposure and HLA in healthy donors. 60 Vbeta and 13 Jbeta primers were used in PCR. Sequencing used immunoSEQ multiplex PCR; TCRdb keeps in-frame clones, though not all of them. The repertoire consists of around 140,000 clones, with around 67% occurring once and the leading ten covering 1.5% to 2%. The sequenced sample consisted of PBMCs. Receptors originate from a woman between 18 and 29 years old in good health and CMV-seronegative.

V and J are TRBV10-3 and TRBJ2-3; 10 nucleotides align to TRBD1. The CDR3 consists of 14 residues. The germline V gene has CDR1 ENHRY and CDR2 SYGVKD. The V and J ends lost 5 bases and 5 bases, in that order; junction bases with no gene match: 4. CDR3 in amino acids: CAISRQGAEDTQYF. The CDR3 region has the DNA TGTGCCATCAGTAGACAGGGGGCAGAAGATACGCAGTATTTT.

This rearrangement joins TRBV10-3 to TRBJ2-5; 14 bases align to TRBD2. The V segment lost 7 bases and the J segment 4 bases; nucleotides outside the gene matches: 5. The germline V gene has CDR1 ENHRY and CDR2 SYGVKD. The CDR3 consists of 15 residues. CDR3 sequence: CAIKQGLAGAETQYF. In nucleotides, the CDR3 is TGTGCCATCAAACAGGGACTAGCGGGAGCAGAGACCCAGTACTTC.

This clone has only a few counts. V is TRBV5-1 and J is TRBJ2-7; 8 nucleotides align to TRBD1. V lost 0 bases and J lost 3; bases outside the gene matches: 5. This CDR3 region has 15 residues. Germline CDR1 and CDR2: SGHRS and YFSETQ. The CDR3 region is CASSLARGLGYEQYF. CDR3 in DNA: TGCGCCAGCAGCTTGGCCAGGGGGCTTGGCTACGAGCAGTACTTC.

The chain couples TRBV9 to TRBJ2-1, with D perhaps TRBD1 (6 bases). Germline V CDR1 and CDR2: SGDLS, YYNGEE. Trimming left V 0 bases short and J 3 bases short, with 10 bases between. The CDR3 is 15 residues long. The CDR3, as DNA: TGTGCCAGCAGCGTAGATTGGGGGCGCTACAATGAGCAGTTCTTC. Amino acids: CASSVDWGRYNEQFF.

The chain joins TRBV5-1 to TRBJ2-3, with 7 nucleotides matching TRBD1. There are 15 residues in the CDR3. V shed 0 bases and J 6 bases; nucleotides not matched to a gene: 7. CDR1 is SGHRS, CDR2 YFSETQ, per germline. The CDR3 reads CASSLVGGGGDTQYF. The CDR3 DNA is TGCGCCAGCAGCTTGGTAGGGGGCGGCGGGGATACGCAGTATTTT.

The rearrangement joins TRBV19 to TRBJ1-2, with a tentative D call TRBD1 (6 bases). Germline values: CDR1 LNHDA, CDR2 SQIVND (reference sequence). The CDR3 totals 19 residues. Trimming removed 5 bases from V and 4 bases from J, with 29 bases in between. The CDR3 region has the DNA TGTGCCAGTAGTCCCAACTTGTCTACAGGGCGACACAAAAGCTATGGCTACACCTTC. Protein product: CASSPNLSTGRHKSYGYTF.

The genes are TRBV5-1 and TRBJ2-3; tentative D call: TRBD2 (6 bases). The V end was cut by 5 bases, the J end by 3 bases, with 10 bases between. Germline V CDR1 and CDR2: SGHRS, YFSETQ. The length of the CDR3 is 13 residues. In DNA form, the CDR3 reads TGCGCCAGCAGGGAGGGACCAACAGATACGCAGTATTTT. It translates to CASREGPTDTQYF.

This clone was counted only a few times. The rearrangement links TRBV28 to TRBJ1-2; TRBD1 is a possible D gene (6 bases). The V and J ends lost 1 base and 3 bases respectively, with 15 bases between them. The CDR3 sequence is 16 residues long. The V gene's germline CDR1 is MDHEN and CDR2 SYDVKM. CDR3 bases: TGTGCCAGCAGTTTATCCCCGACAGGACGGGACTATGGCTACACCTTC. Translated, it gives CASSLSPTGRDYGYTF.

The chain employs TRBV7-9 and TRBJ1-3, with TRBD1 identical over 7 bases. The CDR3 extends over 16 amino acids. The V and J ends lost 4 bases and 0 bases, in that order; junction bases with no gene match: 6. Germline-derived CDR1 and CDR2 are SEHNR and FQNEAQ (reference sequence). For the CDR3, the DNA is TGTGCCAGCAGCTCGGGACAGACGAGCTCTGGAAACACCATATATTTT. This gives the protein CASSSGQTSSGNTIYF.

The chain links TRBV30 to TRBJ1-1, with D possibly matching TRBD1 (5 bases). Germline CDR1 and CDR2: GTSNPN and SVGIG (reference sequence). The CDR3 is 13 residues long. The V gene lost 3 bases and the J gene lost 5 bases, with 13 bases spanning the gap. CDR3 sequence reads: CAWRGGVRTEAFF. In nucleotides, the CDR3 is TGTGCCTGGAGGGGGGGGGTAAGAACTGAAGCTTTCTTT.

This sequence joins TRBV19 and TRBJ1-2; TRBD1 might be the D (5 bases). V gave up 2 bases and J gave up 4 bases, with 11 bases separating them. The CDR3 has 14 residues. Looked up from germline, CDR1 is LNHDA and CDR2 is SQIVND (reference sequence). The CDR3 coding sequence is TGTGCCAGTAGTATAATAGGGGTGGGCTATGGCTACACCTTC. It codes for CASSIIGVGYGYTF.

This CDR3 reads CASSRELAAYNEQFF. The DNA for the CDR3 is TGCGCCAGCAGCCGCGAACTAGCGGCCTACAATGAGCAGTTCTTC. The chain uses TRBV10-1 and TRBJ2-1; 8 positions agree with TRBD2. The CDR3 runs 15 residues. After removal of 6 bases from V and 2 bases from J, the junction contained 6 bases not matched to a gene. Germline CDR1 and CDR2: WNHNN and SYGVQD (reference sequence).

The chain employs TRBV4-2 and TRBJ2-1; D may be TRBD1 (5 bases). Germline V gives CDR1 LGHNA, CDR2 YNFKEQ. The CDR3 sequence is 18 residues long. Trimming shortened V by 0 bases and J by 4 bases, and 19 bases separated the two germline ends. In nucleotides, the CDR3 is TGTGCCAGCAGCCAAGATGGGGCTACTTCGCTCGGGTACAATGAGCAGTTCTTC. Protein: CASSQDGATSLGYNEQFF.

The rearrangement links TRBV19 to TRBJ2-1, with TRBD1 identical over 9 bases. CDR1 LNHDA and CDR2 SQIVND come from the germline V gene (reference sequence). CDR3 length: 17 residues. The trim removed 4 bases at V and 3 bases at J, leaving 10 bases unmatched. CDR3 protein: CASSTLTGGFGYNEQFF. DNA for the CDR3: TGTGCCAGTAGTACCCTAACAGGGGGCTTCGGCTACAATGAGCAGTTCTTC.

This chain links TRBV10-3 with TRBJ1-4, with D possibly matching TRBD1 (5 bases). The CDR3 runs 13 residues. V was clipped by 0 bases and J by 7 bases, with 6 bases between them. The germline V gene has CDR1 ENHRY and CDR2 SYGVKD. CDR3 nucleotides: TGTGCCATCAGTGAGTCCGGGGGTGAAAAACTGTTTTTT. This sequence encodes CAISESGGEKLFF.

In this sample, this clone turned up a few times. The chain joins TRBV19 to TRBJ1-5; D gene unclear. Trimming removed 2 bases at V and 4 bases at J, with 18 bases between. CDR3 length: 17 residues. CDR1 LNHDA and CDR2 SQIVND come from the germline V gene (reference sequence). CDR3 in amino acids: CASSIPSAGKTNQPQHF. CDR3 DNA sequence: TGTGCCAGTAGTATACCTAGCGCCGGCAAAACAAATCAGCCCCAGCATTTT.

The chain is built from TRBV14 and TRBJ1-4, with a possible D match to TRBD1 (6 bases). In germline, CDR1 is SGHDN, CDR2 FVKESK. V dropped 1 base and J dropped 7 bases, with 13 bases sitting between them. The CDR3 sequence is 15 residues long. CDR3 nucleotides: TGTGCCAGCAGCCAAGCTAGAAACAGGGCTGAAAAACTGTTTTTT. Translated: CASSQARNRAEKLFF.

The genes are TRBV2 and TRBJ1-1, with 7 bases that match TRBD1. CDR3 length: 15 amino acids. V lost 6 bases to trimming and J lost 0 bases; unmatched junction nucleotides: 7. Germline V gene sequence: CDR1 SNHLY, CDR2 FYNNEI. CDR3 sequence: CASSVTDRVNTEAFF. In nucleotides, the CDR3 is TGTGCCAGCAGCGTAACCGACAGGGTGAACACTGAAGCTTTCTTT.